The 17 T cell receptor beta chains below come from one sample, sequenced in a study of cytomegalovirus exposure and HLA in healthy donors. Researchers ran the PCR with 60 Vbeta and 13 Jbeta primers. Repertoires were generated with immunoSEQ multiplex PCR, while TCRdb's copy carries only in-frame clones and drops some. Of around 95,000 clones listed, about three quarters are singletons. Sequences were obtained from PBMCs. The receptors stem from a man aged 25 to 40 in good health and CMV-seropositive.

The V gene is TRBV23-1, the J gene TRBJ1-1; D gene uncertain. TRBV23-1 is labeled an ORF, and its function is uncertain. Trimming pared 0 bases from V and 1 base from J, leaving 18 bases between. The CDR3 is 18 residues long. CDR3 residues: CASSQSTSQFRGNTEAFF. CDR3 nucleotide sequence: TGCGCCAGCAGTCAATCTACCAGCCAGTTTCGGGGGAACACTGAAGCTTTCTTT.

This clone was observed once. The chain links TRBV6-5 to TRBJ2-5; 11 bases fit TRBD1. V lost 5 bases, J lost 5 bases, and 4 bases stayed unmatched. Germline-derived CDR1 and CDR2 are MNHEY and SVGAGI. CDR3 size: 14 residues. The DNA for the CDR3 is TGTGCCAGCAGTCGATGGGACAGGGGGGAGACCCAGTACTTC. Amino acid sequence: CASSRWDRGETQYF.

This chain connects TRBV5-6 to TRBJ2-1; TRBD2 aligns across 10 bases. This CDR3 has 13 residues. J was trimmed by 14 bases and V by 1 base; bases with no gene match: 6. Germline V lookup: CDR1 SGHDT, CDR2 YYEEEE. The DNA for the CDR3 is TGTGCCAGCAGCTTGTCTAGCGGGGGAGGCAAGTTCTTC. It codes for CASSLSSGGGKFF.

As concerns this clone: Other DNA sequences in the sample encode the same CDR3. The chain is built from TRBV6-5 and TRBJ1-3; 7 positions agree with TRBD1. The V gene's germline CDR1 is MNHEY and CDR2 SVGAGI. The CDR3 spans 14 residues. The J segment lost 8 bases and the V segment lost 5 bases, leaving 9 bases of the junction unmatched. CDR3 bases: TGTGCCAGCAGTGGAACAGGGGCTGGGGACACCATATATTTT. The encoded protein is CASSGTGAGDTIYF.

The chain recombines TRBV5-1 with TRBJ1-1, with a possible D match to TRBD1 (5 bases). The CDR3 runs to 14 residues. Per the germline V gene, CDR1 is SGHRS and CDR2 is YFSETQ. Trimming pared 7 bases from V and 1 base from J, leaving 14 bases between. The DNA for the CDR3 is TGCGCCAGCGCCCCCAGACAGCCGAACACTGAAGCTTTCTTT. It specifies CASAPRQPNTEAFF.

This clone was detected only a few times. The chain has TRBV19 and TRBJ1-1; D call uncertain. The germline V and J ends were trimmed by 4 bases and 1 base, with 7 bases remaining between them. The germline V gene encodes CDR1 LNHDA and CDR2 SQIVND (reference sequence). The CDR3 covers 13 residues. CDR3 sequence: CASSSGWNTEAFF. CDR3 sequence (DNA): TGTGCCAGTAGTAGTGGCTGGAACACTGAAGCTTTCTTT.

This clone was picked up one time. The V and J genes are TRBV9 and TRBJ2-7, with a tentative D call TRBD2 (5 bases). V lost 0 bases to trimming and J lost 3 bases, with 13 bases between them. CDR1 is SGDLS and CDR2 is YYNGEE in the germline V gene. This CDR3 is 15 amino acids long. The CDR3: CASSVVSGGDYEQYF. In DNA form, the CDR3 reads TGTGCCAGCAGCGTAGTTTCAGGAGGTGACTACGAGCAGTACTTC.

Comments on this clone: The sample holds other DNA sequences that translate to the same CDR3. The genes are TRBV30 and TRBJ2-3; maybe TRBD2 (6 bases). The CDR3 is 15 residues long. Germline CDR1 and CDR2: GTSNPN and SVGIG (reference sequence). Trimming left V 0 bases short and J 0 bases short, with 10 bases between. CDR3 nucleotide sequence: TGTGCCTGGAGTGTCGGCGGGGCTAGCACAGATACGCAGTATTTT. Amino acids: CAWSVGGASTDTQYF.

DNA of the CDR3: TGTGCCTGGTCCACAGACCCCTATGGCTACACCTTC. Amino acid sequence: CAWSTDPYGYTF. V and J are TRBV30 and TRBJ1-2; D uncertain. The ends were cut back, 5 bases at V and 4 bases at J, with 11 bases in the middle. Germline V CDR1 and CDR2: GTSNPN, SVGIG (reference sequence). The CDR3 is made up of 12 amino acids.

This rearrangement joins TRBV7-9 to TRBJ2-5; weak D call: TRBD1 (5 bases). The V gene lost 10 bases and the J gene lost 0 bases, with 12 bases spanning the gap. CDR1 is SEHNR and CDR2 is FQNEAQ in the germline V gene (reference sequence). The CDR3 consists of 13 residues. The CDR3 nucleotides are TGTGCCACCAGGGCCCCAAACCAAGAGACCCAGTACTTC. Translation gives CATRAPNQETQYF.

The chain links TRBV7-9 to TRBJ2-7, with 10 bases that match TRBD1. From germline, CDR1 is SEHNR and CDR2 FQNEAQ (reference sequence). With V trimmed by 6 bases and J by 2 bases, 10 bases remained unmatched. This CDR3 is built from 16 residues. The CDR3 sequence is CASSVLRGTGAYEQYF. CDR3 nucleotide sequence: TGTGCCAGCAGTGTACTTCGGGGGACAGGGGCCTACGAGCAGTACTTC. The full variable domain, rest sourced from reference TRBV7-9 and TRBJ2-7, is DTGVSQNPRHKITKRGQNVTFRCDPISEHNRLYWYRQTLGQGPEFLTYFQNEAQLEKSRLLSDRFSAERPKGSFSTLEIQRTEQGDSAMYLCASSVLRGTGAYEQYFGPGTRLTVT.

The CDR3 sequence is CSVGEQPQETQYF. The CDR3 region has the DNA TGCAGCGTTGGGGAGCAGCCCCAAGAGACCCAGTACTTC. The rearrangement joins TRBV29-1 to TRBJ2-5; D is perhaps TRBD2 (5 bases). The CDR3 has 13 amino acids. V lost 4 bases and J 1 base, leaving 10 bases between the germline ends. CDR1 and CDR2 from the germline V gene are SQVTM and ANQGSEA.

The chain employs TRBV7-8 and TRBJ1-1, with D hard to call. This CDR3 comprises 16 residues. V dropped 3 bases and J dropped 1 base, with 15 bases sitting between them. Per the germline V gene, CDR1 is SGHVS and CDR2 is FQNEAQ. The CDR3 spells CASSFLGGLGNTEAFF. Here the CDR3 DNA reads TGTGCCAGCAGCTTCCTGGGAGGGTTGGGGAACACTGAAGCTTTCTTT.

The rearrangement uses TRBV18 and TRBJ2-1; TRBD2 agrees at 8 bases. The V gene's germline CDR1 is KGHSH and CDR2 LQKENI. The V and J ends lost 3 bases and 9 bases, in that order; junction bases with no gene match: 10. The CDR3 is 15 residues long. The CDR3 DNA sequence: TGTGCCAGCTCACCTTATAGCGGGGCCCAGGGTGAGCAGTTCTTC. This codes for CASSPYSGAQGEQFF.

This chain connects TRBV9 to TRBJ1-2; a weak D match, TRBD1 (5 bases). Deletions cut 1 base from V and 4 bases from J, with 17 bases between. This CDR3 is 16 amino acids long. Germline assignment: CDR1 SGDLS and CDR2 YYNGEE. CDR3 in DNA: TGTGCCAGCAGCGTATCCCCCGGGGCGGGGGTCTATGGCTACACCTTC. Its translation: CASSVSPGAGVYGYTF.

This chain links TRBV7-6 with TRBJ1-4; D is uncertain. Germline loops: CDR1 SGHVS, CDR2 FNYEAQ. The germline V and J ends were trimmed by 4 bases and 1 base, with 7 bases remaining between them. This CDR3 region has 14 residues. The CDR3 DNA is TGTGCCAGCAGCTCGATCGGAACTAATGAAAAACTGTTTTTT. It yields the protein CASSSIGTNEKLFF.

This CDR3 is CASSRGRGPGNTIYF. CDR3 DNA sequence: TGTGCCAGCAGCCGTGGTCGCGGCCCTGGAAACACCATATATTTT. This rearrangement joins TRBV6-5 to TRBJ1-3; D unresolved. CDR1 and CDR2 from the germline V gene are MNHEY and SVGAGI. This CDR3 spans 15 amino acids. Trimming shortened V by 6 bases and J by 2 bases, and 14 bases separated the two germline ends.